The sequence of this TCR beta chain was determined in a study of blood T cell repertoires in COVID-19. Trimming removed 3 bases at V and 6 bases at J, with 11 bases between. Germline-derived CDR1 and CDR2 are LGHDT and YNNKEL (reference sequence). The CDR3 sequence is 13 residues long. Assay used: immunoSEQ multiplex PCR; TCRdb lists only in-frame clones, some missing. The sample consists of some 87,000 clones, approximately 90% of them appearing once. Sequencing was carried out using peripheral blood. J is TRBJ1-2 and V is TRBV3-1 (or the pseudogene TRBV3-2); a weak D match, TRBD1 (6 bases). The receptor comes from a human donor with COVID-19, enrolled during active disease. The donor label of this sample is uncertain. CDR3 amino acids: CASSQGARNGYTF. CDR3 nucleotide sequence: TGTGCCAGCAGCCAGGGGGCGAGGAATGGCTACACCTTC.